This passage covers 4 T cell receptor beta chains from one sample sequenced in a study of glioma-infiltrating T cells. TCR alpha and beta CDR3 regions were amplified from RNA using iRepertoire nested multiplex PCR. MiXCR, run by TCRdb on the multiplex PCR reads, gives a single entry per CDR3 protein. The table includes about 3,900 distinct CDR3 sequences, roughly a third detected once. The source material was glioma tissue, nonneoplastic brain tissue, or PBMCs (not recorded which). The receptor set was obtained from a human donor with low-grade glioma or glioblastoma, undergoing nonglioma brain surgery, or in good health (not recorded which).

This clonotype was seen just once. The chain is built from TRBV7-3 and TRBJ1-2; D is perhaps TRBD1 (6 bases). V lost 5 bases, J lost 7 bases, and 20 bases lay in between. This CDR3 comprises 15 residues. Germline values: CDR1 SGHTA, CDR2 FQGTGA. CDR3 sequence: CASSATRGAWGGYTF. CDR3 DNA sequence: TGTGCCAGCAGCGCCACACGGGGGGCTTGGGGTGGCTACACCTTC.

This clonotype ranks as medium-sized. The V call is TRBV7-2, the J call TRBJ2-5; unclear D gene. CDR1 is SGHTA, CDR2 FQGNSA, per germline. V lost 5 bases and J lost 1, with 14 bases in between. The CDR3 extends over 15 amino acids. CDR3: CASSPLGSIQETQYF. The CDR3 DNA reads TGTGCCAGCAGCCCGCTTGGTAGTATCCAAGAGACCCAGTACTTC.

This clonotype is medium-sized. The genes are TRBV6-1 and TRBJ1-1; D is perhaps TRBD1 (5 bases). CDR1 is MNHNS and CDR2 is SASEGT in the germline V gene. This CDR3 has 14 amino acids. V was shortened by 6 bases and J by 4 bases, with 15 bases between the two germline ends. The CDR3 loop reads CASSVGDGSTEAFF. Here the CDR3 DNA reads TGTGCCAGCAGCGTGGGGGACGGGAGCACTGAAGCTTTCTTT.

Regarding this clonotype: A read error may explain this, as a much larger clone is one base away. The chain carries TRBV7-2 and TRBJ2-1; D unclear. Deletions cut 1 base from V and 6 bases from J, with 13 bases between. Germline loops: CDR1 SGHTA, CDR2 FQGNSA. The CDR3 totals 15 residues. The CDR3 spells CASSLGTARSNEQFF. The CDR3 region has the DNA TGTGCCAGCAGCTTAGGAACAGCGCGGAGCAATGAGCAGTTCTTC.